A selection of T cell receptor beta chains follows, all from one sample in a study of STAT3 mutations in large granular lymphocyte leukemia. Libraries were prepared by immunoSEQ multiplex PCR; TCRdb keeps only in-frame clonotypes and omits some of them. The data contain roughly 10,000 clones, about 88% of them singletons. The sample consisted of peripheral blood mononuclear cells. The source is a man aged 55-75 years with T-cell large granular lymphocyte leukemia. Some clones in this sample may be carry-over from other donors' samples. The CDR3 runs from the conserved cysteine through the conserved F or W. D genes are given only for firm matches. Expanded clones are given a class, and other clones once, few, many or no size at all.

size	V	D	J	CDR3
.	TRBV28	.	TRBJ2-5	CASSLLLGGTETQYF
.	TRBV5-1	TRBD2	TRBJ2-1	CASTAAGVAYNEQFF
.	TRBV7-9	.	TRBJ1-2	CASSLVGGDYGYTF
.	TRBV4-2	.	TRBJ1-3	CASSQAVFGNTIYF
.	TRBV7-8	.	TRBJ1-5	CASSPRRVGYQPQHF
.	TRBV5-4	TRBD1	TRBJ2-3	CASSSLWTGSTDTQYF
.	TRBV5-1	TRBD1	TRBJ1-3	CASSLDRDSRGNTIYF
.	TRBV9	TRBD1	TRBJ2-7	CASSVEGDRVYEQYF
.	TRBV7-3	.	TRBJ2-1	CASSLEERGEQFF
.	TRBV15	.	TRBJ2-7	CATSREQWPISSYEQYF
.	TRBV5-1	TRBD1	TRBJ2-2	CASSPGTGNTGELFF
few	TRBV30	.	TRBJ2-6	CAWRIPSSGANVLTF
.	TRBV7-9	.	TRBJ1-1	CASSRNTNTEAFF
.	TRBV19	.	TRBJ2-6	CASSSDGAGANVLTF
.	TRBV30	.	TRBJ1-2	CACPQRPGANGYTF
.	TRBV6-1	.	TRBJ2-7	CASSEAGTDEQYF
.	TRBV7-9	.	TRBJ2-3	CASSPSGIGTDTQYF
.	TRBV30	.	TRBJ1-2	CAWSVVSTGSSGYTF
.	TRBV7-2	TRBD2	TRBJ2-3	CASSRGTSRTDTQYF
.	TRBV27	TRBD1	TRBJ1-5	CASSFTGVEGNQPQHF
.	TRBV6-6	.	TRBJ2-3	CASSYSVQQNTQYF
.	TRBV5-1	.	TRBJ1-3	CASSETVSGNTIYF
.	TRBV28	.	TRBJ1-4	CASSLRHSLFF
.	TRBV19	.	TRBJ1-5	CASRVMEGSNQPQHF